The 27 T cell receptor beta chains below were found in one sample sequenced in a study of CD8 T cells in ankylosing spondylitis (dated by TCRdb to the late 2010s). Library construction relied on 5' RACE. Sequencing was performed on an Illumina HiSeq 2500. TCRdb passed the public sequencing reads through fastp at Q25 and MiXCR, retaining productive beta sequences. Every distinct CDR3 protein forms one entry, paired with its most common genes and DNA. This sample comprises 25,000 to 35,000 distinct CDR3 sequences, 5.3% of them detected only once. 1.8% of the sample lies in the top ten. Sequencing input: blood, either unsorted or a sorted T cell fraction (not recorded which). The receptors come from a female donor with ankylosing spondylitis or in good health (not recorded which).

This clonotype has a count of ten or more. The chain joins TRBV9 to TRBJ2-5; the match to TRBD2 covers 7 bases. CDR1 is SGDLS and CDR2 is YYNGEE in the germline V gene. The CDR3 contains 14 residues. V lost 0 bases, J lost 7 bases, and 6 bases stayed unmatched. The CDR3 reads CASSVGSGLGTQYF. The CDR3 DNA follows: TGTGCCAGCAGCGTAGGATCTGGACTAGGGACCCAGTACTTC.

V is TRBV9 and J is TRBJ2-5; TRBD2 is a possible D gene (5 bases). V was pared by 0 bases and J by 1 base, with 10 bases between. CDR3 length equals 15 residues. CDR1 SGDLS and CDR2 YYNGEE come from the germline V gene. The CDR3, as DNA: TGTGCCAGCAGCGTAGCCTCGGGATTCCAAGAGACCCAGTACTTC. It translates to CASSVASGFQETQYF.

This clonotype was counted a few times. J is TRBJ1-3 and V is TRBV9; D not certain. V lost 0 bases to trimming and J lost 0 bases, with 10 bases between them. The V gene's germline CDR1 is SGDLS and CDR2 YYNGEE. The CDR3 is 16 amino acids. CDR3 sequence: CASSVADETSGNTIYF. The CDR3 nucleotides read TGTGCCAGCAGCGTAGCGGACGAAACCTCTGGAAACACCATATATTTT. Combining the CDR3 with reference TRBV9 and TRBJ1-3 gives the whole variable domain DSGVTQTPKHLITATGQRVTLRCSPRSGDLSVYWYQQSLDQGLQFLIQYYNGEERAKGNILERFSAQQFPDLHSELNLSSLELGDSALYFCASSVADETSGNTIYFGEGSWLTVV.

This clonotype was counted at least ten times. V is TRBV9 and J is TRBJ2-7; 9 nucleotides match TRBD2. J lost 6 bases, V lost 4 bases, and 5 bases had no gene match. CDR1 SGDLS and CDR2 YYNGEE come from the germline V gene. The CDR3 extends over 13 amino acids. CDR3 in amino acids: CASSLGLAGEQYF. CDR3 in DNA: TGTGCCAGCAGCCTGGGACTAGCCGGCGAGCAGTACTTC.

The table lists this clonotype with many counts. The rearrangement links TRBV9 to TRBJ1-5, with unresolved D. Trimming removed 0 bases at V and 2 bases at J, with 3 bases between. The CDR3 spans 13 residues. CDR1 and CDR2 (germline): SGDLS, YYNGEE. The CDR3 region is CASSVAGNQPQHF. The CDR3 DNA is TGTGCCAGCAGCGTAGCAGGCAATCAGCCCCAGCATTTT.

This clonotype turned up a few times. V and J are TRBV9 and TRBJ2-3; 7 bases are shared with TRBD2. V dropped 7 bases and J dropped 2; count of bases not matched to a gene: 4. This CDR3 has 13 amino acids. Germline CDR1 and CDR2: SGDLS and YYNGEE. CDR3 region: CASGAGDTDTQYF. The DNA for the CDR3 is TGTGCCAGCGGGGCGGGGGACACAGATACGCAGTATTTT.

This clonotype was detected ten times or more. The chain joins TRBV5-1 to TRBJ2-5; D gene unclear. Trimming removed 2 bases at V and 5 bases at J, with 10 bases between. The CDR3 runs 13 residues. The germline V gene has CDR1 SGHRS and CDR2 YFSETQ. The CDR3 is CASSFGSGETQYF. As DNA, the CDR3 is TGCGCCAGCAGCTTTGGCTCTGGGGAGACCCAGTACTTC.

The table lists this clonotype with many counts. The rearrangement links TRBV9 to TRBJ2-7, with a tentative D call TRBD2 (6 bases). The CDR3 runs to 15 residues. The germline gives CDR1 SGDLS, CDR2 YYNGEE. Trimming stripped 3 bases from V and 2 bases from J, with 15 bases between. CDR3 nucleotides: TGTGCCAGCAGCGCCGCCCCCTGGGGGGCCTACGAGCAGTACTTC. It is translated as CASSAAPWGAYEQYF. The variable domain in full, with the rest retrieved from reference TRBV9 and TRBJ2-7, is DSGVTQTPKHLITATGQRVTLRCSPRSGDLSVYWYQQSLDQGLQFLIQYYNGEERAKGNILERFSAQQFPDLHSELNLSSLELGDSALYFCASSAAPWGAYEQYFGPGTRLTVT.

CDR3 DNA sequence: TGTGCCAGCAGCGTAGGAGGGACGGAGACCCAGTACTTC. As protein: CASSVGGTETQYF. The chain is built from TRBV9 and TRBJ2-5; D is possibly TRBD1 or TRBD2 (5 bases each). Trimming cost V 0 bases and J 5 bases, with 8 bases left between them. Germline lookup yields CDR1 SGDLS and CDR2 YYNGEE. The CDR3 is 13 amino acids.

This clonotype appeared many times. V usage is TRBV9 and J usage is TRBJ1-4; D is ambiguous. V was pared by 4 bases and J by 0 bases, with 10 bases between. The CDR3 runs 15 residues. CDR1 is SGDLS, CDR2 YYNGEE, per germline. The CDR3 DNA sequence: TGTGCCAGCAGCACCCATCCCACAACTAATGAAAAACTGTTTTTT. Amino acid sequence: CASSTHPTTNEKLFF.

This clonotype turned up a few times. The chain uses TRBV9 and TRBJ2-1; 13 bases agree with TRBD2. This CDR3 has 14 residues. Germline loops: CDR1 SGDLS, CDR2 YYNGEE. The ends lost 3 bases at V and 6 bases at J; junction bases unmatched: 0. The CDR3 nucleotides are TGTGCCAGCAGCGGACTAGCGGGAGGCAATGAGCAGTTCTTC. It codes for CASSGLAGGNEQFF.

This clonotype occurred many times. V and J are TRBV9 and TRBJ2-1; TRBD1 aligns across 8 bases. V was clipped by 3 bases and J by 6 bases; unmatched bases: 14. Germline CDR1 SGDLS, CDR2 YYNGEE. The CDR3 has 17 residues. CDR3 in DNA: TGTGCCAGCAGCGCCGCCGGGACAGGATCCTATTTCAATGAGCAGTTCTTC. Translated, it gives CASSAAGTGSYFNEQFF.

The chain is built from TRBV9 and TRBJ1-5, with a tentative D call TRBD1 (6 bases). The CDR3 sequence is 14 residues long. CDR1 and CDR2 from the germline V gene are SGDLS and YYNGEE. Trimming shortened V by 0 bases and J by 7 bases, and 11 bases separated the two germline ends. The DNA of the CDR3 is TGTGCCAGCAGCGTAGGGGACACGTCGCAGCCCCAGCATTTT. It yields the protein CASSVGDTSQPQHF.

The chain combines TRBV9 with TRBJ2-7; 8 positions agree with TRBD2. CDR3 size: 13 residues. Germline V gene sequence: CDR1 SGDLS, CDR2 YYNGEE. The J segment lost 6 bases and the V segment lost 3 bases, leaving 5 bases of the junction unmatched. This CDR3 is CASSEGTRSEQYF. The CDR3 coding sequence is TGTGCCAGCAGCGAGGGGACTAGATCCGAGCAGTACTTC.

This clonotype came up many times. V is TRBV9 and J is TRBJ2-1; D ambiguous. V lost 3 bases and J lost 4, with 17 bases in between. The germline CDR1 and CDR2 sequences are SGDLS and YYNGEE. CDR3 length equals 16 residues. CDR3 region: CASSANSPGPYNEQFF. CDR3 nucleotide sequence: TGTGCCAGCAGCGCCAACTCTCCGGGCCCTTACAATGAGCAGTTCTTC.

Many counts were recorded for this clonotype. The gene calls are TRBV9 and TRBJ2-6; tentatively, D is TRBD2 (5 bases). Trimming left V 0 bases short and J 1 base short, with 8 bases between. There are 16 residues in the CDR3. Germline V gene sequence: CDR1 SGDLS, CDR2 YYNGEE. CDR3 in DNA: TGTGCCAGCAGCGTAGGTCCGGGATCTGGGGCCAACGTCCTGACTTTC. Residues: CASSVGPGSGANVLTF. The complete variable domain, with remaining parts taken from reference TRBV9 and TRBJ2-6, reads DSGVTQTPKHLITATGQRVTLRCSPRSGDLSVYWYQQSLDQGLQFLIQYYNGEERAKGNILERFSAQQFPDLHSELNLSSLELGDSALYFCASSVGPGSGANVLTFGAGSRLTVL.

This clonotype has at least ten counts. CDR3 coding DNA: TGTGCCAGCAGCCCGCGGCAGGTGCACACAGATACGCAGTATTTT. Translation gives CASSPRQVHTDTQYF. The chain carries TRBV9 and TRBJ2-3; D gene uncertain. This CDR3 is 15 amino acids long. With 4 bases removed from V and 2 bases from J, the gap between germline ends came to 14 bases. CDR1 and CDR2 from the germline V gene are SGDLS and YYNGEE.

This rearrangement joins TRBV9 to TRBJ1-1; 8 bases map to TRBD1. The CDR3 is 14 residues long. Looked up from germline, CDR1 is SGDLS and CDR2 is YYNGEE. V was clipped by 3 bases and J by 4 bases; unmatched bases: 5. The CDR3 bases are TGTGCCAGCAGCGCAGGGGGCGCGCTCACTGAAGCTTTCTTT. As protein: CASSAGGALTEAFF.

This clonotype was observed at least ten times. V and J are TRBV9 and TRBJ1-1; D remains ambiguous. In germline, CDR1 is SGDLS, CDR2 YYNGEE. This CDR3 is 15 amino acids long. V lost 2 bases to trimming and J lost 0 bases, with 11 bases between them. The CDR3 here is CASSVAPLMNTEAFF. The CDR3, as DNA: TGTGCCAGCAGCGTTGCTCCCCTCATGAACACTGAAGCTTTCTTT.

This clonotype was detected many times. The chain links TRBV9 to TRBJ2-5, with 10 bases that match TRBD2. Trimming removed 4 bases from V and 1 base from J; junction bases left unmatched: 13. This CDR3 has 18 residues. CDR1 is SGDLS and CDR2 is YYNGEE in the germline V gene. Here the CDR3 DNA reads TGTGCCAGCAGCTTCAGGGGGGTAGCGGGAGGATCCCAAGAGACCCAGTACTTC. The encoded protein is CASSFRGVAGGSQETQYF.

This clonotype was picked up a small number of times. The V gene is TRBV9, the J gene TRBJ2-7; 9 nucleotides line up with TRBD1. The germline V gene has CDR1 SGDLS and CDR2 YYNGEE. Trimming cost V 0 bases and J 3 bases; bases outside gene matches: 4. The CDR3 contains 15 residues. CDR3 sequence: CASSVASTGGYEQYF. Written as DNA, the CDR3 is TGTGCCAGCAGCGTAGCGTCGACAGGGGGCTACGAGCAGTACTTC.

This clonotype was detected ten times or more. The J gene is TRBJ2-1, the V gene TRBV9, with 14 bases fitting TRBD2. The V gene's germline CDR1 is SGDLS and CDR2 YYNGEE. The CDR3 contains 18 residues. With V trimmed by 4 bases and J by 5 bases, 11 bases remained unmatched. The CDR3 here is CASSPGLAGGRIDNEQFF. For the CDR3, the DNA is TGTGCCAGCAGCCCTGGACTAGCGGGGGGTCGAATTGACAATGAGCAGTTCTTC.

This clonotype came up many times. The genes are TRBV9 and TRBJ2-1; D not resolved. The CDR3 loop spans 13 amino acids. Deletions cut 0 bases from V and 5 bases from J, with 6 bases between. The germline V gene encodes CDR1 SGDLS and CDR2 YYNGEE. The CDR3 coding sequence is TGTGCCAGCAGCGTAGCCCTGAACAATGAGCAGTTCTTC. It encodes CASSVALNNEQFF.

This clonotype was observed a handful of times. J is TRBJ2-7 and V is TRBV9; 10 bases are a match to TRBD1. The V and J ends lost 4 bases and 5 bases, in that order; junction bases with no gene match: 9. This CDR3 has 15 amino acids. Looked up from germline, CDR1 is SGDLS and CDR2 is YYNGEE. The CDR3 is CASSLTDRGGDEQYF. The CDR3 DNA reads as TGTGCCAGCAGCCTAACGGACAGGGGGGGCGACGAGCAGTACTTC. Supplemented by reference TRBV9 and TRBJ2-7, the full variable domain reads DSGVTQTPKHLITATGQRVTLRCSPRSGDLSVYWYQQSLDQGLQFLIQYYNGEERAKGNILERFSAQQFPDLHSELNLSSLELGDSALYFCASSLTDRGGDEQYFGPGTRLTVT.

This chain uses TRBV9 with TRBJ1-1; the match to TRBD1 covers 9 bases. In germline, CDR1 is SGDLS, CDR2 YYNGEE. The CDR3 runs to 14 residues. With V trimmed by 4 bases and J by 3 bases, 4 bases remained unmatched. DNA for the CDR3: TGTGCCAGCAGCCGACAGGGGGGTTACACTGAAGCTTTCTTT. Translating it yields CASSRQGGYTEAFF.

This clonotype appeared many times. The chain recombines TRBV9 with TRBJ2-3; the D gene is possibly TRBD1 (5 bases). Trimming removed 3 bases from V and 7 bases from J, with 12 bases in between. The CDR3 runs 13 residues. CDR1 and CDR2 (germline): SGDLS, YYNGEE. The CDR3 DNA reads TGTGCCAGCAGCGATAGTCAGGGTAATACGCAGTATTTT. Translated: CASSDSQGNTQYF. The variable domain in full, completed from reference TRBV9 and TRBJ2-3, reads DSGVTQTPKHLITATGQRVTLRCSPRSGDLSVYWYQQSLDQGLQFLIQYYNGEERAKGNILERFSAQQFPDLHSELNLSSLELGDSALYFCASSDSQGNTQYFGPGTRLTVL.

As concerns this clonotype: At one end, the junction sequence differs from germline, possibly due to a read error. The chain recombines TRBV9 with TRBJ2-5, with D perhaps matching TRBD2 (6 bases). Germline CDR1 reads SGDLS; CDR2 reads YYNGEE. The CDR3 loop spans 13 amino acids. CDR3 DNA: TGTGCCAGCAGCGTAGGAGGACTATTCGGTTTATCTTTC. This codes for CASSVGGLFGLSF. Variable domain in full (rest from reference TRBV9 and TRBJ2-5): DSGVTQTPKHLITATGQRVTLRCSPRSGDLSVYWYQQSLDQGLQFLIQYYNGEERAKGNILERFSAQQFPDLHSELNLSSLELGDSALYFCASSVGGLFGLSFGPGTRLLVL.